What follows are 27 T cell receptor beta chains derived from one specimen sequenced in a study of cytomegalovirus exposure and HLA in healthy donors. The PCR was carried out with 60 Vbeta primers and 13 Jbeta primers. Here immunoSEQ multiplex PCR was the method, and the copy in TCRdb shows in-frame clones only, minus some. The data contain approximately 120,000 clones, 75% to 80% of them singletons. Sample: PBMCs. The receptors come from a woman aged 40-49 years in good health and CMV-seropositive.

The V call is TRBV28, the J call TRBJ1-6; 7 bases match TRBD1. Germline CDR1 and CDR2: MDHEN and SYDVKM. Unmatched junction bases numbered 6, after V lost 6 bases and J lost 4 bases. The CDR3 covers 15 residues. The CDR3 DNA sequence: TGTGCCAGCAGCCCCGCGGACAGGTATAATTCACCCCTCCACTTT. Protein: CASSPADRYNSPLHF.

CDR3 sequence (DNA): TGTGCCAGCAGAAAGGACAGTTTTAACTATGGCTACACCTTC. Protein sequence: CASRKDSFNYGYTF. The rearrangement links TRBV2 to TRBJ1-2, with D possibly TRBD1 on 6 matching bases. Trimming left V 6 bases short and J 1 base short, with 12 bases between. The CDR3 loop spans 14 amino acids. From germline, CDR1 is SNHLY and CDR2 FYNNEI.

This clone was seen a few times. V is TRBV18 and J is TRBJ2-3; possibly TRBD1 for D (6 bases). CDR3 length: 16 residues. V gave up 2 bases and J gave up 1 base, with 13 bases separating them. Looked up from germline, CDR1 is KGHSH and CDR2 is LQKENI. The CDR3 sequence: CASSPVVNRGTDTQYF. Written as DNA, the CDR3 is TGTGCCAGCTCACCAGTAGTGAACAGGGGCACAGATACGCAGTATTTT. Variable domain in full (rest from reference TRBV18 and TRBJ2-3): NAGVMQNPRHLVRRRGQEARLRCSPMKGHSHVYWYRQLPEEGLKFMVYLQKENIIDESGMPKERFSAEFPKEGPSILRIQQVVRGDSAAYFCASSPVVNRGTDTQYFGPGTRLTVL.

This sequence joins TRBV30 and TRBJ1-2, with D perhaps matching TRBD1 (6 bases). V was pared by 3 bases and J by 8 bases, with 19 bases between. The CDR3 runs to 14 residues. Germline loops: CDR1 GTSNPN, CDR2 SVGIG (reference sequence). For the CDR3, the DNA is TGTGCCTGGAGCGAAACAGGGATAAAACGGGGCTACACCTTC. Its translation: CAWSETGIKRGYTF. Supplemented by reference TRBV30 and TRBJ1-2, the full variable domain reads SQTIHQWPATLVQPVGSPLSLECTVEGTSNPNLYWYRQAAGRGLQLLFYSVGIGQISSEVPQNLSASRPQDRQFILSSKKLLLSDSGFYLCAWSETGIKRGYTFGSGTRLTVV.

This clone has just one count. This sequence joins TRBV7-8 and TRBJ1-2; maybe TRBD1 (6 bases). CDR1 and CDR2 from the germline V gene are SGHVS and FQNEAQ. Trimming removed 5 bases from V and 4 bases from J, with 14 bases in between. CDR3 size: 14 residues. The CDR3 DNA sequence: TGTGCCAGCAGCCTCCGGGACACCCCCTATGGCTACACCTTC. It translates to CASSLRDTPYGYTF. The full variable domain, completed using reference TRBV7-8 and TRBJ1-2, is GAGVSQSPRYKVAKRGQDVALRCDPISGHVSLFWYQQALGQGPEFLTYFQNEAQLDKSGLPSDRFFAERPEGSVSTLKIQRTQQEDSAVYLCASSLRDTPYGYTFGSGTRLTVV.

A word on this clone: Germline and junction disagree at one end, which may indicate a read error. CDR3 in DNA: TGTGCTAGCAGCTTAGTCAGGGCTTCCGACACCGGGGAGCTGTTTTTT. It codes for CASSLVRASDTGELFF. The V and J genes are TRBV7-7 and TRBJ2-2; possibly TRBD1 for D (5 bases). Germline CDR1 SSHAT, CDR2 FNYEAQ (reference sequence). The CDR3 is made up of 16 amino acids.

This clone was found once. This rearrangement joins TRBV21-1 to TRBJ1-1; the D call of TRBD1 is as the table states it, not checked on the DNA. TRBV21-1 is listed as a pseudogene. CDR3 size: 10 residues. The CDR3, as DNA: TGTGCCGGCCGGTGCAGGGGAGCTTTCTTT. Translated: CAGRCRGAFF.

This clone was recorded once. The chain is built from TRBV5-4 and TRBJ2-5, with 7 bases aligning to TRBD1. In germline, CDR1 is SGHNT, CDR2 YYREEE (reference sequence). The CDR3 spans 13 residues. V was pared by 4 bases and J by 5 bases, with 5 bases of the junction left unmatched. CDR3 DNA sequence: TGTGCCAGCAGCCCAGGGGGTCGTGAGACCCAGTACTTC. This encodes CASSPGGRETQYF.

This clone was observed a few times. This sequence joins TRBV27 and TRBJ1-2; no clear D gene. Germline loops: CDR1 MNHEY, CDR2 SMNVEV (reference sequence). V was trimmed by 2 bases and J by 6 bases, leaving 10 bases between them. This CDR3 has 13 residues. Written as DNA, the CDR3 is TGTGCCAGCAGTTTACGTCCTACCCATGGCTACACCTTC. This sequence encodes CASSLRPTHGYTF.

This chain joins TRBV6-1 and TRBJ1-3; D gene ambiguous. From germline, CDR1 is MNHNS and CDR2 SASEGT. V shed 0 bases and J shed 1 base, with 7 bases lying between them. CDR3 length: 15 amino acids. CDR3 sequence reads: CASSEARQSGNTIYF. Written as DNA, the CDR3 is TGTGCCAGCAGTGAAGCGCGGCAGTCTGGAAACACCATATATTTT.

The chain recombines TRBV5-1 with TRBJ2-7, with 8 positions matching TRBD1. The CDR3 spans 13 residues. The germline V gene has CDR1 SGHRS and CDR2 YFSETQ. V was pared by 7 bases and J by 7 bases, with 10 bases of the junction left unmatched. CDR3 loop: CASHQQGAGEQYF. The DNA of the CDR3 is TGCGCCAGCCATCAGCAGGGGGCGGGGGAGCAGTACTTC. The full variable domain, its missing parts supplied by reference TRBV5-1 and TRBJ2-7, is KAGVTQTPRYLIKTRGQQVTLSCSPISGHRSVSWYQQTPGQGLQFLFEYFSETQRNKGNFPGRFSGRQFSNSRSEMNVSTLELGDSALYLCASHQQGAGEQYFGPGTRLTVT.

About this clone itself: At one end the junction does not follow the germline gene, possibly because of a read error. The chain links TRBV7-7 to TRBJ2-5; 8 bases match TRBD2. The CDR3 has 14 amino acids. CDR1 and CDR2 from the germline V gene are SSHAT and FNYEAQ (reference sequence). CDR3 in DNA: TGTGCTAGCAGCCCAGCGGGGGTGGAAGAGACCCAGTACTTC. This sequence encodes CASSPAGVEETQYF.

The chain joins TRBV5-1 to TRBJ1-2; 7 nucleotides match TRBD1. J was trimmed by 8 bases and V by 0 bases; bases with no gene match: 7. Germline V gene data show CDR1 as SGHRS and CDR2 as YFSETQ. The CDR3 is 14 residues long. The CDR3: CASSLALGGEGYTF. The CDR3 DNA reads TGCGCCAGCAGCTTGGCCTTAGGGGGCGAGGGCTACACCTTC.

This chain joins TRBV5-4 and TRBJ2-3, with a tentative D call TRBD2 (7 bases). The V gene's germline CDR1 is SGHNT and CDR2 YYREEE (reference sequence). The V and J ends lost 3 bases and 4 bases respectively, with 18 bases between them. The CDR3 length is 16 residues. The CDR3 sequence: CASSSTGGARSDTQYF. CDR3 nucleotide sequence: TGTGCCAGCAGCTCCACGGGGGGCGCCAGGTCAGATACGCAGTATTTT. Full variable domain (missing parts from reference TRBV5-4 and TRBJ2-3): ETGVTQSPTHLIKTRGQQVTLRCSSQSGHNTVSWYQQALGQGPQFIFQYYREEENGRGNFPPRFSGLQFPNYSSELNVNALELDDSALYLCASSSTGGARSDTQYFGPGTRLTVL.

The V call is TRBV5-1, the J call TRBJ1-4; 7 bases fit TRBD1. The germline V gene encodes CDR1 SGHRS and CDR2 YFSETQ. The V and J ends lost 4 bases and 7 bases, in that order; junction bases with no gene match: 13. The CDR3 extends over 16 amino acids. CDR3 coding DNA: TGCGCCAGCAGCAGAGAGACAGGGAGTGTGGGTGAAAAACTGTTTTTT. Its protein product is CASSRETGSVGEKLFF.

There are a few counts of this clone. This chain uses TRBV4-2 with TRBJ2-1, with D perhaps TRBD2 (6 bases). This CDR3 contains 16 residues. The V gene's germline CDR1 is LGHNA and CDR2 YNFKEQ. V lost 1 base and J 4 bases, leaving 14 bases between the germline ends. The CDR3 DNA sequence: TGTGCCAGCAGCCAAGCGTCCGCGGGGTTTTACAATGAGCAGTTCTTC. This translates into CASSQASAGFYNEQFF.

The rearrangement links TRBV19 to TRBJ1-1, with D tentatively TRBD1 (5 bases). Germline V gene data show CDR1 as LNHDA and CDR2 as SQIVND (reference sequence). Trimming took 7 bases from V and 1 from J, leaving 16 bases between them. The CDR3 contains 15 residues. The CDR3 DNA sequence: TGTGCCAGTACCATTAATGGACAACCGAACACTGAAGCTTTCTTT. This encodes CASTINGQPNTEAFF. The whole variable domain, remainder taken from reference TRBV19 and TRBJ1-1, is DGGITQSPKYLFRKEGQNVTLSCEQNLNHDAMYWYRQDPGQGLRLIYYSQIVNDFQKGDIAEGYSVSREKKESFPLTVTSAQKNPTAFYLCASTINGQPNTEAFFGQGTRLTVV.

This clone was counted only a few times. V gene TRBV5-1 combines with J gene TRBJ2-3, with TRBD2 matching 8 bases. V shed 4 bases and J 4 bases; nucleotides not matched to a gene: 11. Per germline, CDR1 SGHRS and CDR2 YFSETQ. The CDR3 spans 16 residues. CDR3 in amino acids: CASSPAPGLVPDTQYF. CDR3 DNA: TGCGCCAGCAGCCCTGCTCCGGGACTAGTCCCAGATACGCAGTATTTT.

This chain joins TRBV27 and TRBJ2-1; 7 nucleotides line up with TRBD1. Per germline, CDR1 MNHEY and CDR2 SMNVEV (reference sequence). V trimming: 3 bases; J trimming: 6 bases; junction bases outside the gene matches: 5. The CDR3 runs 14 residues. The CDR3 DNA reads as TGTGCCAGCAGTTTTGAAGGGGGCCTCAATGAGCAGTTCTTC. This gives the protein CASSFEGGLNEQFF.

V usage is TRBV18 and J usage is TRBJ2-1; D is possibly TRBD1 (6 bases). This CDR3 contains 15 residues. Germline V lookup: CDR1 KGHSH, CDR2 LQKENI. The V gene lost 2 bases and the J gene lost 3 bases, with 11 bases spanning the gap. The CDR3 nucleotides are TGTGCCAGCTCACCAGATTCAGGGGTCTACAATGAGCAGTTCTTC. Encoded protein: CASSPDSGVYNEQFF.

The chain has TRBV7-2 and TRBJ2-3; the match to TRBD2 covers 12 bases. V gave up 5 bases and J gave up 1 base; unmatched junction bases: 7. The CDR3 consists of 17 residues. CDR1 and CDR2 (germline): SGHTA, FQGNSA. The CDR3 DNA sequence: TGTGCCAGCAGCAGCCGACTAGCGGGGGACCGCACAGATACGCAGTATTTT. It specifies CASSSRLAGDRTDTQYF.

The chain combines TRBV25-1 with TRBJ2-5; D is possibly TRBD1 (5 bases). Germline V gives CDR1 MGHDK, CDR2 SYGVNS. This CDR3 comprises 15 residues. V lost 0 bases to trimming and J lost 4 bases, with 12 bases between them. The CDR3 DNA follows: TGTGCCAGCAGTGAATATGGGGCAGGGTTAGAGACCCAGTACTTC. This encodes CASSEYGAGLETQYF.

The J gene is TRBJ1-5, the V gene TRBV6-5; TRBD1 matches 9 bases. The junction had 3 bases not matched to a gene; V was cut back by 5 bases and J by 4 bases. CDR3 length: 14 amino acids. CDR1 and CDR2 from the germline V gene are MNHEY and SVGAGI. CDR3 region: CASSRTGANQPQHF. The CDR3 bases are TGTGCCAGCAGTAGGACAGGGGCTAATCAGCCCCAGCATTTT.

The V gene is TRBV19, the J gene TRBJ1-6; 7 bases align to TRBD1. The CDR3 runs 15 residues. The trim removed 6 bases at V and 10 bases at J, leaving 12 bases unmatched. Germline V gene sequence: CDR1 LNHDA, CDR2 SQIVND (reference sequence). The CDR3 here is CASRRGQAWGSPLHF. CDR3 sequence (DNA): TGTGCCAGTAGAAGAGGACAGGCCTGGGGATCACCCCTCCACTTT.

The chain couples TRBV5-1 to TRBJ1-1; 9 positions agree with TRBD1. CDR1 and CDR2 (germline): SGHRS, YFSETQ. The CDR3 extends over 17 amino acids. Trimming cost V 1 base and J 0 bases; bases outside gene matches: 7. The CDR3 protein is CASSLLTGGTMNTEAFF. CDR3 DNA sequence: TGCGCCAGCAGCTTGCTAACAGGGGGCACTATGAACACTGAAGCTTTCTTT. Supplemented by reference TRBV5-1 and TRBJ1-1, the full variable domain reads KAGVTQTPRYLIKTRGQQVTLSCSPISGHRSVSWYQQTPGQGLQFLFEYFSETQRNKGNFPGRFSGRQFSNSRSEMNVSTLELGDSALYLCASSLLTGGTMNTEAFFGQGTRLTVV.

The rearrangement links TRBV11-1 to TRBJ1-4; D uncertain. Germline values: CDR1 SGHAT, CDR2 FQDESV (reference sequence). This CDR3 is 15 amino acids long. The V end was cut by 5 bases, the J end by 5 bases, with 15 bases between. In DNA form, the CDR3 reads TGTGCCAGCAGCCTAGACGGGCGGAGGAATGAAAAACTGTTTTTT. Translating it yields CASSLDGRRNEKLFF.

The sample holds a few counts of this clone. This chain joins TRBV30 and TRBJ1-3, with 9 positions matching TRBD1. The CDR3 is 14 residues long. Germline V gene lookup returns CDR1 GTSNPN and CDR2 SVGIG (reference sequence). J was trimmed by 4 bases and V by 3 bases; bases with no gene match: 4. The CDR3 sequence: CAWRQGARGNTIYF. For the CDR3, the DNA is TGTGCCTGGAGACAGGGGGCGAGAGGAAACACCATATATTTT.